The 18 T cell receptor beta chains in this list originate from one sample, sequenced in a study of PD-L1 blockade in urothelial cancer. Method: immunoSEQ multiplex PCR; TCRdb's copy keeps in-frame clones and lacks some. The sample yields 65,000 to 90,000 clones, roughly 84% seen once. Time point denoted: pretreatment peripheral blood. The material sequenced was PBMCs, taken around atezolizumab (anti-PD-L1) treatment. The receptors derive from a woman in her 70s with urothelial cancer.

The chain is built from TRBV7-8 and TRBJ1-1; TRBD1 matches 8 bases. Trimming took 5 bases from V and 8 from J; bases not matched to a gene: 10. The germline CDR1 and CDR2 sequences are SGHVS and FQNEAQ. CDR3 size: 14 residues. CDR3 sequence (DNA): TGTGCCAGCAGCCCAAGGACAGGGAGGGACGAAGCTTTCTTT. Amino acid sequence: CASSPRTGRDEAFF. Drawing the rest from reference TRBV7-8 and TRBJ1-1, the complete variable domain is GAGVSQSPRYKVAKRGQDVALRCDPISGHVSLFWYQQALGQGPEFLTYFQNEAQLDKSGLPSDRFFAERPEGSVSTLKIQRTQQEDSAVYLCASSPRTGRDEAFFGQGTRLTVV.

The V gene is TRBV13, the J gene TRBJ2-4; no clear D. The CDR3 covers 13 residues. Looked up from germline, CDR1 is PRHDT and CDR2 is FYEKMQ (reference sequence). V was pared by 5 bases and J by 0 bases, with 5 bases between. CDR3 loop: CASSNRAKNIQYF. As DNA, the CDR3 is TGTGCCAGCAGCAATAGAGCCAAAAACATTCAGTACTTC.

The chain is built from TRBV6-4 and TRBJ1-5; no clear D. Germline V gene sequence: CDR1 MRHNA, CDR2 SNTAGT. V was clipped by 4 bases and J by 4 bases, with 8 bases between them. The CDR3 is 13 residues long. CDR3 DNA sequence: TGTGCCAGCAGTGGCGGCAGTAATCAGCCCCAGCATTTT. Translated: CASSGGSNQPQHF.

V and J are TRBV15 and TRBJ2-7; D is perhaps TRBD1 (6 bases). The CDR3 is 15 residues long. Germline CDR1 LNHNV, CDR2 YYDKDF (reference sequence). The V end lost 3 bases, the J end lost 5 bases, and 17 bases lay between the germline ends. In nucleotides, the CDR3 is TGTGCCACCAGCAGGGAATACAGGGCTTCGAACGAGCAGTACTTC. Its translation is CATSREYRASNEQYF.

This rearrangement joins TRBV9 to TRBJ2-3; D is possibly TRBD1 (6 bases). There are 14 residues in the CDR3. The V and J ends lost 0 bases and 3 bases respectively, with 8 bases between them. CDR1 is SGDLS, CDR2 YYNGEE, per germline. DNA for the CDR3: TGTGCCAGCAGCGTAGATGGGACAACAGATACGCAGTATTTT. It yields the protein CASSVDGTTDTQYF. The full variable domain, its missing parts supplied by reference TRBV9 and TRBJ2-3, is DSGVTQTPKHLITATGQRVTLRCSPRSGDLSVYWYQQSLDQGLQFLIQYYNGEERAKGNILERFSAQQFPDLHSELNLSSLELGDSALYFCASSVDGTTDTQYFGPGTRLTVL.

The rearrangement links TRBV10-2 to TRBJ1-3, with TRBD1 identical over 8 bases. The V gene end was trimmed by 2 bases and the J gene end by 1 base; junction bases not matched to a gene: 4. The CDR3 extends over 16 amino acids. Per the germline V gene, CDR1 is WSHSY and CDR2 is SAAADI. CDR3 residues: CASSERTGFSGNTIYF. The CDR3 bases are TGCGCCAGCAGTGAGAGGACAGGGTTTTCTGGAAACACCATATATTTT.

The V call is TRBV5-4, the J call TRBJ1-5; 8 bases map to TRBD1. Germline trimming cut 1 base from V and 0 bases from J; bases unmatched to any gene: 9. This CDR3 is built from 18 residues. Germline V CDR1 and CDR2: SGHNT, YYREEE (reference sequence). CDR3 sequence: CASSLLRGPTDSNQPQHF. In DNA, the CDR3 is TGTGCCAGCAGCTTGCTCAGGGGGCCTACAGATAGCAATCAGCCCCAGCATTTT.

The gene calls are TRBV5-4 and TRBJ2-5; 9 bases map to TRBD2. The CDR3 totals 16 residues. V lost 4 bases to trimming and J lost 5 bases; unmatched junction nucleotides: 12. Germline V gives CDR1 SGHNT, CDR2 YYREEE (reference sequence). In nucleotides, the CDR3 is TGTGCCAGCAGCCAGATTGATGCGGGGGGGTGGGAGACCCAGTACTTC. It yields the protein CASSQIDAGGWETQYF.

V usage is TRBV19 and J usage is TRBJ2-4, with D tentatively TRBD2 (5 bases). V shed 5 bases and J shed 6 bases, with 17 bases lying between them. Per germline, CDR1 LNHDA and CDR2 SQIVND (reference sequence). CDR3 length: 15 amino acids. CDR3 residues: CASSLTGETRNIQYF. In nucleotides, the CDR3 is TGTGCCAGTAGTCTTACCGGGGAAACAAGAAACATTCAGTACTTC.

The V call is TRBV13, the J call TRBJ1-1, with 7 positions matching TRBD1. Germline V CDR1 and CDR2: PRHDT, FYEKMQ (reference sequence). The CDR3 covers 16 residues. With 4 bases clipped from V and 1 base from J, the junction kept 9 bases outside the gene matches. CDR3 in amino acids: CASSSEGAATNTEAFF. For the CDR3, the DNA is TGTGCCAGCAGCTCCGAGGGGGCAGCTACGAACACTGAAGCTTTCTTT.

The rearrangement links TRBV4-1 to TRBJ1-1, with 9 bases lining up with TRBD1. With 0 bases clipped from V and 2 bases from J, the junction kept 10 bases outside the gene matches. Germline CDR1 is MGHRA and CDR2 is YSYEKL. CDR3 length equals 18 residues. This CDR3 is CASSQDARTGDLNTEAFF. The CDR3 nucleotides read TGCGCCAGCAGCCAAGATGCTCGGACAGGGGACCTTAACACTGAAGCTTTCTTT.

The chain joins TRBV20-1 to TRBJ1-1; 7 bases map to TRBD1. Trimming at V came to 6 bases and at J to 8 bases, leaving 6 bases not matched to a gene. CDR1 and CDR2 (germline): DFQATT, SNEGSKA (reference sequence). CDR3 length equals 11 residues. The CDR3 loop reads CSAPGQTEAFF. The DNA of the CDR3 is TGCAGTGCACCGGGACAGACGGAAGCTTTCTTT.

This clone appeared a single time. The rearrangement links TRBV7-2 to TRBJ2-7, with 10 bases lining up with TRBD1. CDR1 is SGHTA, CDR2 FQGNSA, per germline. The V segment lost 4 bases and the J segment 4 bases; nucleotides outside the gene matches: 7. The CDR3 contains 15 residues. CDR3 in amino acids: CASSSRDRGAYEQYF. The CDR3 nucleotides are TGTGCCAGCAGCTCCCGGGACAGGGGAGCGTACGAGCAGTACTTC.

The rearrangement uses TRBV4-1 and TRBJ1-6, with 7 positions matching TRBD1. Germline values: CDR1 MGHRA, CDR2 YSYEKL. This CDR3 spans 16 amino acids. V trimming: 0 bases; J trimming: 8 bases; junction bases outside the gene matches: 7. The CDR3 coding sequence is TGCGCCAGCAGCCAAGAGCGGCAGGGGGGTTATTCACCCCTCCACTTT. It yields the protein CASSQERQGGYSPLHF.

In this sample, this clone turned up once. The rearrangement links TRBV9 to TRBJ2-3, with 8 bases fitting TRBD1. With 0 bases clipped from V and 1 base from J, the junction kept 4 bases outside the gene matches. The CDR3 contains 16 residues. Looked up from germline, CDR1 is SGDLS and CDR2 is YYNGEE. CDR3 DNA: TGTGCCAGCAGCGTAGACCAGGGGGCTGGCACAGATACGCAGTATTTT. Residues: CASSVDQGAGTDTQYF.

The chain carries TRBV7-9 and TRBJ2-1, with TRBD2 identical over 13 bases. The V and J ends lost 5 bases and 9 bases, in that order; junction bases with no gene match: 10. The germline CDR1 and CDR2 sequences are SEHNR and FQNEAQ (reference sequence). CDR3 length: 16 residues. The CDR3 region has the DNA TGTGCCAGCAGCCAAGGGACTAGCGGGACATCAGTTGAGCAGTTCTTC. Residues: CASSQGTSGTSVEQFF.

J is TRBJ2-5 and V is TRBV9; 8 nucleotides align to TRBD1. CDR1 and CDR2 from the germline V gene are SGDLS and YYNGEE. CDR3 length: 16 residues. V lost 2 bases, J lost 2 bases, and 8 bases stayed unmatched. Written as DNA, the CDR3 is TGTGCCAGCAGCGTCCACCCGAACAGGGGGCAAGAGACCCAGTACTTC. Translating gives CASSVHPNRGQETQYF.

V and J are TRBV10-3 and TRBJ2-7; TRBD1 might be the D (6 bases). Trimming stripped 0 bases from V and 2 bases from J, with 8 bases between. Germline V gene data show CDR1 as ENHRY and CDR2 as SYGVKD. The CDR3 runs to 14 residues. The chain's CDR3 is CAISESGDTYEQYF. As DNA, the CDR3 is TGTGCCATCAGTGAGTCAGGGGACACCTACGAGCAGTACTTC.